What follows are 20 T cell receptor beta chains derived from one specimen sequenced in a study of Graves' ophthalmopathy and Graves' hyperthyroidism. The authors amplified TCR beta CDR3 regions, and they did so from RNA transcripts for repertoire sequencing. After a first-round RT-PCR with HTBI primers, a second-round multiplex PCR was run. TCRdb used MiXCR to reprocess the multiplex PCR reads, holding one entry per CDR3 protein. The sample consists of over a million distinct CDR3 sequences, about 35% of them appearing once. Sequencing input: peripheral blood or thyroid tissue (not recorded which). These receptors all stem from an adult man with Graves' hyperthyroidism.

Note on this clonotype: With a much larger clone just one base away, this may be a read error. This chain joins TRBV4-1 and TRBJ1-1; D unclear. In germline, CDR1 is MGHRA, CDR2 YSYEKL. The CDR3 sequence is 14 residues long. The CDR3 nucleotides are TGCGCCAGCGGGAGGACGGAGGCGGTCACTGTAGCTTTCTTT. Its protein product is CASGRTEAVTVAFF.

This clonotype was counted only a few times. A junction end diverges from the germline sequence, so it may reflect a read error. V gene TRBV10-3 combines with J gene TRBJ1-2; D remains ambiguous. CDR1 is ENHRY, CDR2 SYGVKD, per germline. The CDR3 runs to 15 residues. The CDR3 DNA reads TGTGCCAGCAGTTACTCGCCCAATGTGAACTATGGCTACACCTTC. This translates into CASSYSPNVNYGYTF.

The sample holds a few counts of this clonotype. The chain is built from TRBV6-5 and TRBJ2-7; unclear D gene. Germline CDR1 and CDR2: MNHEY and SVGAGI. The length of the CDR3 is 13 residues. Trimming left V 6 bases short and J 0 bases short, with 9 bases between. The CDR3 spells CASSPFPSYEQYF. Here the CDR3 DNA reads TGTGCCAGCAGCCCGTTCCCCTCCTACGAGCAGTACTTC.

About this clonotype: It may be a read error: a sequence one base away is much more abundant. The chain couples TRBV5-6 to TRBJ2-7; D is unresolved. Germline V gene sequence: CDR1 SGHDT, CDR2 YYEEEE. The CDR3 runs to 12 residues. The CDR3 DNA reads as TGTGCCAGCAGCGATGAAACCTACGAGCATTACTTC. Amino acid sequence: CASSDETYEHYF.

In this sample, this clonotype turned up many times. The chain carries TRBV20-1 and TRBJ1-5; 10 bases map to TRBD1. Per germline, CDR1 DFQATT and CDR2 SNEGSKA (reference sequence). With V trimmed by 6 bases and J by 7 bases, 12 bases remained unmatched. The CDR3 is 15 amino acids. CDR3 region: CSASPLTGGGQPQHF. The CDR3 DNA is TGCAGTGCAAGTCCTCTGACAGGGGGCGGACAGCCCCAGCATTTT.

A remark on this clonotype: A much bigger clone sits one base away, suggesting this may be a read error. The chain carries TRBV10-3 and TRBJ2-2; D uncertain. The CDR3 runs to 12 residues. From germline, CDR1 is ENHRY and CDR2 SYGVKD. V lost 5 bases to trimming and J lost 6 bases, with 7 bases between them. The CDR3 loop reads CAISFYAGELFF. The CDR3 DNA reads TGTGCCATCAGTTTCTACGCCGGGGAGCTGTTTTTT.

At least ten counts were recorded for this clonotype. The chain links TRBV5-1 to TRBJ2-5; 9 bases fit TRBD1. The CDR3 is made up of 15 amino acids. V dropped 4 bases and J dropped 2; count of bases not matched to a gene: 6. CDR1 SGHRS and CDR2 YFSETQ come from the germline V gene. CDR3 amino acids: CASSRPGQGQETQYF. The CDR3 nucleotides read TGCGCCAGCAGCCGCCCGGGACAGGGACAAGAGACCCAGTACTTC. Supplemented by reference TRBV5-1 and TRBJ2-5, the full variable domain reads KAGVTQTPRYLIKTRGQQVTLSCSPISGHRSVSWYQQTPGQGLQFLFEYFSETQRNKGNFPGRFSGRQFSNSRSEMNVSTLELGDSALYLCASSRPGQGQETQYFGPGTRLLVL.

This clonotype was seen ten or more times. Mismatch with germline at one junction end may stem from a read error. This chain joins TRBV20-1 and TRBJ2-5, with TRBD2 identical over 14 bases. Germline V lookup: CDR1 DFQATT, CDR2 SNEGSKA (reference sequence). This CDR3 has 13 residues. CDR3 nucleotides: TGCAGTGCTACTCGGACTAGCGGGGGGCGGCCCGTCTTC. Translating gives CSATRTSGGRPVF.

The V call is TRBV5-6, the J call TRBJ1-4; 7 bases are shared with TRBD1. This CDR3 has 14 residues. After removal of 5 bases from V and 5 bases from J, the junction contained 6 bases not matched to a gene. Germline loops: CDR1 SGHDT, CDR2 YYEEEE. The CDR3 is CASSFGQENEKLFF. The CDR3 region has the DNA TGTGCCAGCAGTTTCGGACAGGAGAATGAAAAACTGTTTTTT.

The chain joins TRBV25-1 to TRBJ1-6, with D tentatively TRBD1 (6 bases). Germline CDR1 and CDR2: MGHDK and SYGVNS. Trimming pared 6 bases from V and 6 bases from J, leaving 15 bases between. The CDR3 sequence is 15 residues long. The chain's CDR3 is CASSDPQGGNSPLHF. The CDR3, as DNA: TGTGCCAGCAGCGACCCACAGGGCGGTAATTCACCCCTCCACTTT.

This clonotype has a single count. The chain has TRBV18 and TRBJ1-1, with D maybe TRBD1 (6 bases). Germline CDR1 KGHSH, CDR2 LQKENI. Trimming removed 6 bases from V and 5 bases from J, with 19 bases in between. The CDR3 totals 15 residues. The CDR3 coding sequence is TGTGCCAGCTCGCTGCCTCAGGGGTTGGAGACTGAAGCTTTCTTT. This codes for CASSLPQGLETEAFF.

The chain links TRBV9 to TRBJ1-1; TRBD1 matches at 7 bases. The CDR3 runs to 18 residues. The germline gives CDR1 SGDLS, CDR2 YYNGEE. V was clipped by 4 bases and J by 1 base; unmatched bases: 16. The CDR3 nucleotides are TGTGCCAGCAGCCCCAGGGGGACAGACGTTAATTGGAACACTGAAGCTTTCTTT. This translates into CASSPRGTDVNWNTEAFF.

This clonotype was counted a few times. This chain connects TRBV14 to TRBJ2-7, with D possibly being TRBD2 (6 bases). V gave up 5 bases and J gave up 3 bases, with 17 bases separating them. CDR1 and CDR2 (germline): SGHDN, FVKESK. CDR3 length equals 15 residues. The CDR3 here is CASSGGQGTLYEQYF. The CDR3 bases are TGTGCCAGCAGCGGAGGGCAGGGCACACTCTACGAGCAGTACTTC. Full variable domain (rest looked up from reference TRBV14 and TRBJ2-7): EAGVTQFPSHSVIEKGQTVTLRCDPISGHDNLYWYRRVMGKEIKFLLHFVKESKQDESGMPNNRFLAERTGGTYSTLKVQPAELEDSGVYFCASSGGQGTLYEQYFGPGTRLTVT.

This clonotype was recorded many times. The J gene is TRBJ1-4, the V gene TRBV29-1; 9 nucleotides align to TRBD1. Germline V gene sequence: CDR1 SQVTM, CDR2 ANQGSEA. The CDR3 sequence is 11 residues long. Trimming removed 7 bases from V and 10 bases from J; junction bases left unmatched: 4. The CDR3 DNA sequence: TGCAGCGCCGAGGACAGGGGAAAACTGTTTTTT. Its translation: CSAEDRGKLFF.

Remarks on this clonotype: A much larger clonotype is one base distant, so this may be a read error. The chain has TRBV7-2 and TRBJ2-7; D is unresolved. V lost 5 bases, J lost 0 bases, and 11 bases lay in between. Germline assignment: CDR1 SGHTA and CDR2 FQGNSA. The CDR3 spans 14 residues. The CDR3 loop is CASSLKGASYEQYF. CDR3 sequence (DNA): TGTGCCAGCAGCCTGAAAGGAGCCTCCTACGAGCAGTACTTC.

The chain combines TRBV7-9 with TRBJ2-3, with 11 positions matching TRBD2. Germline trimming cut 5 bases from V and 4 bases from J; bases unmatched to any gene: 14. The CDR3 is 18 amino acids. Germline-derived CDR1 and CDR2 are SEHNR and FQNEAQ (reference sequence). As DNA, the CDR3 is TGTGCCAGCAGCGGGGGGACTAGCGGCCGACTTGGCGCAGATACGCAGTATTTT. This sequence encodes CASSGGTSGRLGADTQYF. Full variable domain (rest looked up from reference TRBV7-9 and TRBJ2-3): DTGVSQNPRHKITKRGQNVTFRCDPISEHNRLYWYRQTLGQGPEFLTYFQNEAQLEKSRLLSDRFSAERPKGSFSTLEIQRTEQGDSAMYLCASSGGTSGRLGADTQYFGPGTRLTVL.

This clonotype was counted ten times or more. This chain joins TRBV29-1 and TRBJ1-1, with TRBD1 matching over 7 bases. Trimming removed 4 bases from V and 5 bases from J; junction bases left unmatched: 10. This CDR3 is built from 14 residues. The V gene's germline CDR1 is SQVTM and CDR2 ANQGSEA. The CDR3 here is CSVGSEGARTEAFF. The CDR3 DNA reads as TGCAGCGTTGGAAGTGAGGGGGCTCGGACTGAAGCTTTCTTT.

This clonotype was detected only once. V usage is TRBV29-1 and J usage is TRBJ2-7; TRBD2 agrees at 8 bases. Germline loops: CDR1 SQVTM, CDR2 ANQGSEA. V was pared by 7 bases and J by 5 bases, with 13 bases of the junction left unmatched. The CDR3 totals 14 residues. CDR3 DNA sequence: TGCAGCGCTCGACCGGGGGGGGGCTACGACGAGCAGTACTTC. Translating gives CSARPGGGYDEQYF.

This clonotype occurred a few times. The chain uses TRBV6-6 and TRBJ2-7; D perhaps matches TRBD2 (5 bases). Germline CDR1 MNHNY, CDR2 SVGAGI (reference sequence). The length of the CDR3 is 14 residues. Trimming removed 5 bases at V and 5 bases at J, with 16 bases between. CDR3 amino acids: CASSDGFRGNEQYF. The CDR3 region has the DNA TGTGCCAGCAGTGACGGATTCCGGGGAAACGAGCAGTACTTC.

The gene calls are TRBV6-6 and TRBJ2-5; 9 nucleotides match TRBD2. V lost 10 bases and J lost 3; bases outside the gene matches: 12. The CDR3 totals 15 residues. The V gene's germline CDR1 is MNHNY and CDR2 SVGAGI (reference sequence). The CDR3 DNA reads as TGTGCCATCAGGAGGGAAGCGGGAGGTGAAGAGACCCAGTACTTC. Its protein product is CAIRREAGGEETQYF.